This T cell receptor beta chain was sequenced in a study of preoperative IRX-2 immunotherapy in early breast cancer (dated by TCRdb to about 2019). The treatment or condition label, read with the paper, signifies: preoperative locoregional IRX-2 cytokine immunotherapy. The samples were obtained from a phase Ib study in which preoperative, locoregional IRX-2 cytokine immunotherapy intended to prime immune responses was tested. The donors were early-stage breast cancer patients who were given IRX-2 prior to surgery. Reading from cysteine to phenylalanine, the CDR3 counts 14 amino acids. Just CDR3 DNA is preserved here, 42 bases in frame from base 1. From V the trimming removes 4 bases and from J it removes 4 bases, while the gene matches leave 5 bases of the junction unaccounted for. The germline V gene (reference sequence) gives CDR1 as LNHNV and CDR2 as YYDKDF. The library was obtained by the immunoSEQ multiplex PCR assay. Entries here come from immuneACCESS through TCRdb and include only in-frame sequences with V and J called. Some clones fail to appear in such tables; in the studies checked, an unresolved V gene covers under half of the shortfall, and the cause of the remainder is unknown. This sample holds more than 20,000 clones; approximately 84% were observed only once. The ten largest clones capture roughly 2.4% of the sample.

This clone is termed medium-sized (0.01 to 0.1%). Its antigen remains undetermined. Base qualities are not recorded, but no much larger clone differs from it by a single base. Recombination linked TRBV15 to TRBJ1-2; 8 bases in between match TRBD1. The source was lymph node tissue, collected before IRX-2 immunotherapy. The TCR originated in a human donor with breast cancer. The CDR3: CATSIGQGLYGYTF. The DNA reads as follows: TGTGCCACCAGCATCGGACAGGGACTCTATGGCTACACCTTC.